The clone carrying this T cell receptor beta chain was picked up a small number of times. The antigen is unknown. This specimen belongs to a study of T cell repertoires in cytomegalovirus infection. On the study more broadly: TCR beta signatures that were public indicated CMV infection and matching HLA type.

TCRdb ran MiXCR on the reads and lists one entry per CDR3 protein. The profile shows hundreds of thousands of distinct CDR3 sequences, roughly 26% of them singletons. Study outcomes and limitations: The ex vivo response was dominated by HLA-C-restricted CMV-specific TCR beta clonotypes. Using cumulative public TCR beta family frequency, the authors identified those who carried CMV together with the relevant HLA.

The sequenced material came from CD8+ T cells from PBMCs. The receptor's source is a human donor in good health (CMV status not recorded). Some clones in this sample may be carry-over from other donors' samples.

The CDR3 loop is CASIDTGTSVMNEQFF. The CDR3 DNA reads as TGTGCCAGCATAGACACCGGGACTAGCGTGATGAATGAGCAGTTCTTC. This chain uses TRBV12-3 or TRBV12-4 with TRBJ2-1; TRBD2 aligns across 10 bases. With V trimmed by 7 bases and J by 7 bases, 13 bases remained unmatched. CDR3 size: 16 residues.